This T cell receptor beta chain was sequenced in a study of cytomegalovirus exposure and HLA in healthy donors (dated by TCRdb to about 2017). Regarding the study in general: In an earlier analysis of 587 of the donors, around 290 Gb of sequence data and roughly 100 million unique TCR beta sequences from about 179 million T cells were reported. An earlier analysis of roughly 600 of the donors used high-throughput TCR beta sequencing to judge whether each TCR beta V gene segment behaved as functional or pseudogenic. Roughly 300 gigabases of sequencing data and around 87 million unique TCR sequences were included in an early release covering around 650 HLA-typed donors. In addition to the first cohort of about 650 subjects, a separate validation cohort of 120 different subjects was used. Donor age, sex, ethnicity and CMV serostatus were compiled alongside the repertoire data. High-throughput TCR immunosequencing, statistical association of individual TCRs with disease status, and machine learning were combined to predict cytomegalovirus infection status. On average, around 230,000 unique TCR beta nucleotide sequences were sequenced per donor among fewer than 500 genotyped donors of the cohort, with approximately 18% of those sequences being non-productive. Typing coverage differed by locus: A, B, C, DRB1 and DQB1 were typed in roughly 620-630 donors, DQA1 in 522, DPA1 in approximately 600, and DPB1 in 400 to 490. All discovery cohort repertoires had been generated using a single sequencing platform. HLA typing covered class I and class II loci at four-digit resolution. The aim of the study was to test whether cataloging public T cell receptors could identify signatures of past pathogen exposure. In a later analysis, previously published TCR beta repertoires from about 640 donors were re-analyzed and high-resolution HLA genotyping was added so that TCR occurrence patterns could be studied. A later genetic analysis took genome-wide SNP genotypes for about 55% of the roughly 700 donors and used that subset as a discovery cohort. The study profiled the T cell repertoires of under 700 subjects by immunosequencing and related them to cytomegalovirus serostatus. Of the 398 genotyped donors, 81% were placed in the genetic ancestry cluster associated with self-reported Caucasian donors. Rather than using new phenotypic data, the later analysis identified candidate immune exposures from TCR beta sequences and from how often those sequences occurred across donors. Because of strong linkage in the cohort, five DR-DQ haplotypes were treated as single units for association and clustering.

Study-wide findings and limitations: According to the authors, the approach could potentially be generalized to other disease states and immunological phenotypes. According to a later analysis, TCR association rates differed among HLA loci, with DRB1 alleles showing the most associated TCRs and HLA-C alleles showing the fewest. Some IMGT-functional V segments, including TRBV6-2 and TRBV6-3, could not be told apart with the 87-base-pair reads, so those segments were excluded. According to a later analysis, most CMV-associated TCR beta chains appeared to be HLA-restricted, and the HLA associations seemed to be driven largely by CMV exposure. In an earlier analysis of several hundred of the donors, most TCR beta V segments were observed in productive rearrangements about 90% or about 30% of the time, broadly matching IMGT annotations. For the cohort, immune exposure information was limited to CMV serostatus. A few of the identified cytomegalovirus-associated TCR beta chains were confirmed in vitro to be specific for cytomegalovirus antigens. A total of fewer than 200 TCR beta chains were listed by the study as associated with cytomegalovirus. Sequencing depth was assumed to be roughly uniform across donors in the presence/absence analyses, though that assumption may not hold. According to a later analysis, parvovirus B19, influenza, CMV and Epstein-Barr virus appeared linked to several top co-occurrence clusters. When HLA alleles, especially DR and DQ, strongly co-occurred, attributing TCR associations to individual alleles was difficult. The classifier was reported to diagnose cytomegalovirus status with high specificity and sensitivity in both the original and validation cohorts. Most TCR sequences were seen in very few donors, while some public TCRs were found in many individuals. A group of highly shared sequence variants was considered likely to be a technical artifact of the sequencing pipeline. A further reported finding was that TCR beta sequences accurately predicted the HLA-A and HLA-B alleles for most subjects in the first cohort. Correlated functional status among segregating V segments might be attributable to linkage disequilibrium, but an unknown experimental factor could not be ruled out. Specific HLA alleles were associated with 15,000 to 20,000 TCR beta sequences at a false discovery rate of 0.05 in a later analysis. Compared with equally common non-associated chains, HLA-associated TCR beta chains in a later analysis were more clonally expanded and had lower generation probabilities. A later genetic analysis reported fewer N-insertions in productive TCRs among donors in an Asian-associated ancestry cluster than the roughly 670-donor mean. Only TCR beta chains were sequenced in this cohort, and the absence of alpha or paired-chain data limited detectable features. Because HLA typing was unavailable for some donors at each locus, only the typed subset was used in association tests. V-gene and J-gene trimming of TCR beta chains was associated with a missense DCLRE1C variant in a later genetic analysis, and the association was replicated in an independent cohort. Because counts were too low, roughly 16 rarely observed V segments, including chromosome 9 orphons, were left out of the earlier analysis of roughly 600 of the donors.

The cohort comprised approximately 700 healthy bone marrow donors. Cohort members were all nominally healthy when sampled, although unrecorded immune exposures were likely present. The donor tested CMV seronegative, placing the donor among the 300 to 450 seronegative members of the cohort. A peripheral blood sample was collected from each donor, and TCR beta sequencing was performed on peripheral blood mononuclear cells. The Qiagen DNeasy Blood Extraction Kit was used to extract genomic DNA from the blood cell samples. Libraries were built with the immunoSEQ multiplex PCR assay. For the multiplex PCR, a mixture combining 60 forward primers for TCR Vbeta segments and 13 reverse primers for TCR Jbeta segments was used. The CDR3 region of rearranged TCR beta genes was amplified from genomic DNA with a multiplex PCR assay. The Illumina HiSeq System was used to sequence the amplified TCR beta libraries as 87-base-pair reads. The authors' pipeline ran thus. In a later analysis, some 80 million unique TCR beta chains were counted across the roughly 610 repertoires, and roughly 10 million of these chains were shared by at least two donors. To remove PCR and sequencing errors, raw reads were error-corrected and collapsed into unique sequences using a nearest-neighbor algorithm that merged closely related sequences. V, D and J gene segments were assigned by aligning CDR3 sequences to IMGT reference sequences. For a sequence to be retained, at least a six-nucleotide match to both a V gene segment and a J gene segment was required. A rearrangement was called productive if the CDR3 had no stop codons and remained in frame with V and J, and every other rearrangement was called non-productive. Following IMGT convention, CDR3 was defined as the stretch from the second conserved V-encoded cysteine to the conserved J-encoded phenylalanine. The earlier analysis of about 590 of the donors excluded sequences that lacked an unambiguous match to a single V gene segment. In an earlier analysis of some 590 of the donors, V segments were called functional above 56.7% productive rearrangements and were called segregating when the between-donor standard deviation exceeded 5%. To diagnose cytomegalovirus status from the catalog of TCR beta chain sequences, a statistical classification framework was built. V and J gene assignment, in a later analysis, came from comparing TCR nucleotide sequences with IMGT/GENE-DB human TR gene sequences. A later analysis assigned CDR3 sequences and most-parsimonious VDJ recombination scenarios with the TCRdist pipeline. In a later analysis, each TCR beta chain was defined by its CDR3 amino acid sequence together with its V-gene family, and reads lacking a unique V-gene family were excluded. As a way to deal with suspected cross-contamination and a sequencing artifact, a later analysis dropped 640 or so nucleotide sequences that were highly shared and had low generation probability. For each public chain, a later analysis derived a clonal expansion index from normalized ranks of inferred template counts within each repertoire. In a later analysis, generation probabilities were computed with a VDJ recombination model fitted to out-of-frame rearrangements, and the resulting probabilities were checked against IGoR. A later analysis scored TCR-TCR, TCR-HLA and TCR-CMV co-occurrence with hypergeometric tests, applying a repertoire-size bias correction to TCR pairs. To estimate false discovery rates, a later analysis permuted the HLA or CMV assignments 20 times. In a later analysis, co-occurring TCRs were grouped using DBSCAN, and TCRdist sequence similarity was added for clustering within HLA-allele-positive subsets. Co-occurrence clustering excluded repertoires with fewer than 30,000 or more than 120,000 public chains, plus five with anomalous nucleotide sharing. TCRdb took this table from immuneACCESS and kept in-frame rearrangements with V and J called. Such tables lack part of the clones; where checked against another copy, unresolved V genes explain under half of the gap, and the rest is unexplained. For V, J and clone size, that table is used; D and trimming come from the DNA. The sample records some 200,000 clones, 80% to 85% of which are singletons. The biggest ten clones account for about 0.84% of the sample.

From a lookup of the germline V gene, CDR1 and CDR2 are SGDLS and YYNGEE. The CDR3 runs 14 amino acids, cysteine and phenylalanine included. Only CDR3 DNA remains: 42 bases, in frame from the first base. At the junction V is shortened by 2 bases and J by 3 bases; bases outside the gene matches: 3. This clone came up a few times. Its antigen remains undetermined. No base quality values were provided; no much bigger clone lies one nucleotide off. The V and J segments used are TRBV9 and TRBJ1-1, and TRBD1 aligns with 8 junction nucleotides. Specimen: PBMCs. This TCR derives from a woman aged 18-29 years in good health and CMV-seronegative. The nucleotides are TGTGCCAGCAGCGTGTACAGGGGGGACACTGAAGCTTTCTTT. Translation gives CASSVYRGDTEAFF.